One sample yielded the 9 T cell receptor beta chains listed below, sequenced in a study of Ad26.COV2.S vaccination and SARS-CoV-2 variants. Clones were sequenced by immunoSEQ multiplex PCR, and TCRdb holds only the in-frame ones, with some missing. The data contain about 480,000 clones, around 85% of them singletons. Treatment defined: 15 to 20 received Ad26.COV2.S at low or high dose, single or two shots; 5 received placebo; per-sample allocation not given. Material that was analyzed had been drawn on day 63 after the first vaccine or placebo injection. The material sequenced was peripheral blood, taken in a trial of Ad26.COV2.S vaccine versus placebo. Receptors were obtained from a person aged 18-60 years who received the Ad26.COV2.S COVID-19 vaccine or a placebo.

The chain uses TRBV7-8 and TRBJ2-1; no clear D. The germline V gene has CDR1 SGHVS and CDR2 FQNEAQ. The CDR3 runs to 12 residues. Trimming shortened V by 5 bases and J by 6 bases, and 8 bases separated the two germline ends. The CDR3 DNA reads TGTGCCAGCAGCCGTTTGCCCAATGAGCAGTTCTTC. Translating gives CASSRLPNEQFF. Drawing the rest from reference TRBV7-8 and TRBJ2-1, the complete variable domain is GAGVSQSPRYKVAKRGQDVALRCDPISGHVSLFWYQQALGQGPEFLTYFQNEAQLDKSGLPSDRFFAERPEGSVSTLKIQRTQQEDSAVYLCASSRLPNEQFFGPGTRLTVL.

This chain joins TRBV7-3 and TRBJ2-2, with 7 nucleotides matching TRBD1. CDR1 and CDR2 (germline): SGHTA, FQGTGA. Germline trimming cut 5 bases from V and 5 bases from J; bases unmatched to any gene: 5. The CDR3 extends over 14 amino acids. DNA of the CDR3: TGTGCCAGCAGCCCTACAGGGGTGACCGGGGAGCTGTTTTTT. This codes for CASSPTGVTGELFF.

The chain is built from TRBV10-1 and TRBJ1-1; D uncertain. The CDR3 totals 16 residues. Germline assignment: CDR1 WNHNN and CDR2 SYGVQD (reference sequence). V shed 4 bases and J shed 3 bases, with 18 bases lying between them. In nucleotides, the CDR3 is TGCGCCAGCAGTGTTCTCTCAGGTCCCGGGGACACTGAAGCTTTCTTT. It specifies CASSVLSGPGDTEAFF.

J is TRBJ2-7 and V is TRBV25-1; no clear D. CDR3 length: 13 amino acids. Trimming took 5 bases from V and 3 from J, leaving 11 bases between them. Germline lookup yields CDR1 MGHDK and CDR2 SYGVNS. The CDR3 DNA follows: TGTGCCAGCAGTCTATCCGGATTCTACGAGCAGTACTTC. As protein: CASSLSGFYEQYF.

This clone occurred once. This chain connects TRBV7-9 to TRBJ1-1; a weak D match, TRBD1 (6 bases). V was pared by 2 bases and J by 3 bases, with 13 bases between. The CDR3 is 15 amino acids. Germline CDR1 is SEHNR and CDR2 is FQNEAQ (reference sequence). CDR3 in DNA: TGTGCCAGCAGCTTATTACAGGGTTGGGACACTGAAGCTTTCTTT. Encoded protein: CASSLLQGWDTEAFF.

The J gene is TRBJ1-3, the V gene TRBV11-2, with D possibly being TRBD1 (5 bases). The CDR3 length is 14 residues. Germline CDR1 reads SGHAT; CDR2 reads FQNNGV. Deletions cut 8 bases from V and 3 bases from J, with 14 bases between. The CDR3 DNA is TGTGCCAGCTCTCCGAGGGGATTTGGAAACACCATATATTTT. Translated, it gives CASSPRGFGNTIYF. Using reference TRBV11-2 and TRBJ1-3 for the parts outside the CDR3, the full variable domain is EAGVAQSPRYKIIEKRQSVAFWCNPISGHATLYWYQQILGQGPKLLIQFQNNGVVDDSQLPKDRFSAERLKGVDSTLKIQPAKLEDSAVYLCASSPRGFGNTIYFGEGSWLTVV.

V is TRBV7-2 and J is TRBJ1-2; D perhaps matches TRBD1 (6 bases). V was shortened by 5 bases and J by 6 bases, with 13 bases between the two germline ends. Germline CDR1 and CDR2: SGHTA and FQGNSA. The CDR3 covers 13 residues. This CDR3 reads CASSRSPGDGYTF. CDR3 nucleotide sequence: TGTGCCAGCAGCCGCTCCCCAGGGGATGGCTACACCTTC.

This clone was observed once. The chain couples TRBV11-1 to TRBJ2-1, with 7 bases aligning to TRBD2. In germline, CDR1 is SGHAT, CDR2 FQDESV (reference sequence). Unmatched junction bases numbered 11, after V lost 2 bases and J lost 7 bases. CDR3 length equals 16 residues. CDR3 protein: CASSLRRGRARNEQFF. The CDR3 DNA reads TGTGCCAGCAGCTTAAGGCGTGGGAGGGCCCGGAATGAGCAGTTCTTC.

V and J are TRBV28 and TRBJ1-2, with D possibly being TRBD1 (6 bases). Germline loops: CDR1 MDHEN, CDR2 SYDVKM. CDR3 length: 15 residues. V lost 3 bases and J lost 5, with 16 bases in between. The CDR3 loop reads CASSLAGAGLYGYTF. In DNA form, the CDR3 reads TGTGCCAGCAGTTTGGCAGGGGCAGGGCTATATGGCTACACCTTC.